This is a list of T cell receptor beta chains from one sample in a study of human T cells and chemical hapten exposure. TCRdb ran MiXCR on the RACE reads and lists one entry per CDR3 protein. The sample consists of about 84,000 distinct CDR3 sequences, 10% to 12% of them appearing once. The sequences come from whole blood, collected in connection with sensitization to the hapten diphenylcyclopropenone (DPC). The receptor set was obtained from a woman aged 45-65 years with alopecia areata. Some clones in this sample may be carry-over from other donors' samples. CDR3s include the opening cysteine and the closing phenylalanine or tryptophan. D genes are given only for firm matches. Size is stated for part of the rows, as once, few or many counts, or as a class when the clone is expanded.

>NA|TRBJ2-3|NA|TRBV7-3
TGTGCCAGCAGCTTAAAGGGAGATACGCAGTATTTT
CASSLKGDTQYF
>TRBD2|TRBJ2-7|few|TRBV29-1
TGCAGCGTTGATGCCGGGACTAGCATATACGAGCAGTACTTC
CSVDAGTSIYEQYF
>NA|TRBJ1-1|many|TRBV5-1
TGCGCCAGCAGCTTAGGGGCCGCGTTTTCCAGAGTGGCTAACACTGAAGCTTTCTTT
CASSLGAAFSRVANTEAFF
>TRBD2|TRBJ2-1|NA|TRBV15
TGTGCCACCAGCAGACACCGACTAGCGGGAGGCCCTATAGTTACTACCAATGAGCAGTTCTTC
CATSRHRLAGGPIVTTNEQFF
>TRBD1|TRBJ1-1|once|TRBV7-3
TGTGCCAGCAGCTCACAGGGGGCGGTCACTGAAGCTTTCTTT
CASSSQGAVTEAFF
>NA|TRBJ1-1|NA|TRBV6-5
TGTGCCAGCACCAACGGTCGGGTGAACACTGAAGCTTTCTTT
CASTNGRVNTEAFF
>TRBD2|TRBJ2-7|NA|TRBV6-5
TGTGCCAGCGGTGTAGCGGGAGGAGGGGCGGTGGAGCAGTACTTC
CASGVAGGGAVEQYF
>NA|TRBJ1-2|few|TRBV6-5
TGTGCCAGCAGTTCAGGGTGGGATGGCTACACCTTC
CASSSGWDGYTF
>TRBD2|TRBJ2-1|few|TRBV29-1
TGCAGCGTTGAACCCCCGCTAGCGGGAGTGTACAATGAGCAGTTCTTC
CSVEPPLAGVYNEQFF
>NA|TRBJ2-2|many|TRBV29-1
TGCAGCGTTGACAGGGCGAACACCGGGGAGCTGTTTTTT
CSVDRANTGELFF
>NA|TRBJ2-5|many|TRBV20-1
TGCAGTGCTAGAGATATGACCAACCAAGAGACCCAGTACTTC
CSARDMTNQETQYF
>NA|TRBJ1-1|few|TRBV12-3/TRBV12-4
TGTGCCACTCAGGTCAGGGGAGGCACTGAAGCTTTCTTT
CATQVRGGTEAFF
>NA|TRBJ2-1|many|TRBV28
TGTGCCAGCATTGAGGGGCGTGCCGACTACAATGAGCAGTTCTTC
CASIEGRADYNEQFF